These 6 T cell receptor beta chains were sequenced from one sample in a study of graft-versus-host responses after intestinal transplantation. These TCRs are of unknown antigen specificity. Produced via immunoSEQ multiplex PCR; TCRdb's table is partial and in-frame only. The sample includes fewer than 60,000 clones, approximately 88% of them seen just once. The specimen comprised unstimulated CD4+ T cells sorted from spleen or lymph node cells, sampled before transplant. These receptors were obtained from a human donor who was the organ donor for an intestinal transplant.

This clone came up once. The chain recombines TRBV5-5 with TRBJ2-4; D uncertain. Germline lookup yields CDR1 SGHKS and CDR2 YYEKEE (reference sequence). The CDR3 sequence is 12 residues long. V shed 0 bases and J shed 5 bases, with 3 bases lying between them. Here the CDR3 reads CASSLGQNIQYF. The CDR3 DNA reads as TGTGCCAGCAGCTTGGGACAAAACATTCAGTACTTC.

This sequence joins TRBV18 and TRBJ1-2; 8 bases map to TRBD1. Germline lookup yields CDR1 KGHSH and CDR2 LQKENI. CDR3 length: 18 residues. The junction had 12 bases not matched to a gene; V was cut back by 3 bases and J by 0 bases. The CDR3 reads CASSPGQGGSVTNYGYTF. CDR3 DNA sequence: TGTGCCAGCTCACCTGGACAGGGCGGATCAGTCACTAACTATGGCTACACCTTC.

The rearrangement links TRBV5-1 to TRBJ1-2, with D tentatively TRBD1 (6 bases). V dropped 1 base and J dropped 5 bases, with 6 bases sitting between them. CDR1 is SGHRS, CDR2 YFSETQ, per germline. This CDR3 has 12 residues. The CDR3 sequence: CASSLTGYGYTF. CDR3 nucleotide sequence: TGCGCCAGCAGCTTGACAGGGTATGGCTACACCTTC.

The rearrangement links TRBV11-1 to TRBJ2-3, with 8 bases lining up with TRBD2. Germline trimming cut 2 bases from V and 1 base from J; bases unmatched to any gene: 5. In germline, CDR1 is SGHAT, CDR2 FQDESV (reference sequence). This CDR3 comprises 16 residues. CDR3 amino acids: CASSLQRGYCTDTQYF. As DNA, the CDR3 is TGTGCCAGCAGCTTACAGCGGGGGTATTGCACAGATACGCAGTATTTT.

The chain combines TRBV2 with TRBJ2-5; D gene uncertain. The CDR3 is 11 residues long. CDR1 is SNHLY, CDR2 FYNNEI, per germline. The V end was cut by 7 bases, the J end by 5 bases, with 8 bases between. For the CDR3, the DNA is TGTGCCAGCAAGGTCCAGGAGACCCAGTACTTC. This gives the protein CASKVQETQYF.

The rearrangement uses TRBV9 and TRBJ1-1, with a weak D call TRBD1 (5 bases). Germline CDR1 SGDLS, CDR2 YYNGEE. The CDR3 sequence is 15 residues long. V was pared by 4 bases and J by 1 base, with 14 bases between. This CDR3 reads CASSPRPGQNTEAFF. The CDR3, as DNA: TGTGCCAGCAGCCCCCGACCCGGACAGAACACTGAAGCTTTCTTT. The variable domain in full, with the rest retrieved from reference TRBV9 and TRBJ1-1, is DSGVTQTPKHLITATGQRVTLRCSPRSGDLSVYWYQQSLDQGLQFLIQYYNGEERAKGNILERFSAQQFPDLHSELNLSSLELGDSALYFCASSPRPGQNTEAFFGQGTRLTVV.